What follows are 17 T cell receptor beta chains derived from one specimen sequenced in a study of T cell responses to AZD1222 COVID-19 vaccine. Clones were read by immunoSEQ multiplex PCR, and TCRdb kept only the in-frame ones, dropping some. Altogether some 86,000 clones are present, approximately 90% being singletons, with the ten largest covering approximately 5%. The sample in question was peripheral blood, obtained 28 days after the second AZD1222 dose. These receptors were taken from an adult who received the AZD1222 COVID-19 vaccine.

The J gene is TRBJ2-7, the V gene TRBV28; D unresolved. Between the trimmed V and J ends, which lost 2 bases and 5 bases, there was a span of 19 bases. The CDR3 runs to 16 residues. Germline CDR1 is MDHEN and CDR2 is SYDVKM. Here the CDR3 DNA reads TGTGCCAGCAGTTTACGGCCCGGGCAACGTACCCACGAGCAGTACTTC. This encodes CASSLRPGQRTHEQYF.

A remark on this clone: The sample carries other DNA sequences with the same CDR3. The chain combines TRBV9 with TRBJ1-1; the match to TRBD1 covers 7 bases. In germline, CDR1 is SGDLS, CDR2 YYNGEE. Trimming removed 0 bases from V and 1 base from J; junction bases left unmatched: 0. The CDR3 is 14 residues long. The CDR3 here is CASSVGTGNTEAFF. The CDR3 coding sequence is TGTGCCAGCAGCGTAGGGACAGGGAACACTGAAGCTTTCTTT. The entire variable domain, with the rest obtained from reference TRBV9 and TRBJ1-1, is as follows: DSGVTQTPKHLITATGQRVTLRCSPRSGDLSVYWYQQSLDQGLQFLIQYYNGEERAKGNILERFSAQQFPDLHSELNLSSLELGDSALYFCASSVGTGNTEAFFGQGTRLTVV.

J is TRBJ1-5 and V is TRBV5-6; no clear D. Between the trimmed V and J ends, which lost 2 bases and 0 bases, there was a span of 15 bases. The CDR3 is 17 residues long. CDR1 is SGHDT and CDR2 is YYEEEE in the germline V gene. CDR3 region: CASSFRGLLYSNQPQHF. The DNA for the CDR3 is TGTGCCAGCAGCTTCAGAGGGCTCCTATATAGCAATCAGCCCCAGCATTTT.

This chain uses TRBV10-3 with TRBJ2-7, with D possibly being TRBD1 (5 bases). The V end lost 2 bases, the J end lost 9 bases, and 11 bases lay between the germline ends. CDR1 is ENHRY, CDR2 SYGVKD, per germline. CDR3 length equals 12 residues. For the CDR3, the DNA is TGTGCCATCAGTGAGGGCAGGGTACGGCAGTACTTC. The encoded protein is CAISEGRVRQYF.

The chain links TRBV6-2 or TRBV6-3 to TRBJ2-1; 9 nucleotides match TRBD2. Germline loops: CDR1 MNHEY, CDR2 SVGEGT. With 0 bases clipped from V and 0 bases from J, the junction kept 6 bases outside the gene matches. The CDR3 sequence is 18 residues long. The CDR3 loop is CASSYSGASGASYNEQFF. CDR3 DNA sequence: TGTGCCAGCAGTTACTCGGGCGCTAGCGGGGCCTCCTACAATGAGCAGTTCTTC.

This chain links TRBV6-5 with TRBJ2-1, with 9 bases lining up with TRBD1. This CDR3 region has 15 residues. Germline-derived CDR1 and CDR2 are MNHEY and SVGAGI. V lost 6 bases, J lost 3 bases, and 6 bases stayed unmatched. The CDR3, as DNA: TGTGCCAGCAGCCTCGGACAGGGGATCTACAATGAGCAGTTCTTC. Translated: CASSLGQGIYNEQFF.

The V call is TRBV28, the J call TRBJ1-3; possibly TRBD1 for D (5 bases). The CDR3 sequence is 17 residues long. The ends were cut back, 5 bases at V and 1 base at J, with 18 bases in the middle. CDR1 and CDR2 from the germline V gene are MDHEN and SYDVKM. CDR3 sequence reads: CASSRDRKISSGNTIYF. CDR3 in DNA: TGTGCCAGCAGTCGGGACCGAAAAATCTCTTCTGGAAACACCATATATTTT.

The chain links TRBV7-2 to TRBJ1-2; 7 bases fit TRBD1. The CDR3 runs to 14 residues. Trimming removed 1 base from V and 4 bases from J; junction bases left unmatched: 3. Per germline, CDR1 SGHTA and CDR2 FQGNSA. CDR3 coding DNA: TGTGCCAGCAGCTTAGTCGCAGGGGGCTATGGCTACACCTTC. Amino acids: CASSLVAGGYGYTF.

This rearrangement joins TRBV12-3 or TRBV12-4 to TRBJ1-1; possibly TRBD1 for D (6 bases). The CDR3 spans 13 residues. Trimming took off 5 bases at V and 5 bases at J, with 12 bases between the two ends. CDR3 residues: CASSPQGRTEAFF. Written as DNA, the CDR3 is TGTGCCAGCAGTCCACAGGGAAGGACTGAAGCTTTCTTT.

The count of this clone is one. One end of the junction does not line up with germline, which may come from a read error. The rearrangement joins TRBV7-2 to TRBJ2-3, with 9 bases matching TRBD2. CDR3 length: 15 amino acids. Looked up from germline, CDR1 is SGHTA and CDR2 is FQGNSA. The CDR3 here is CASSPISGGSETQYF. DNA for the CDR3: TGTGCCAGCAGCCCCATTAGCGGGGGCTCAGAAACGCAGTATTTT.

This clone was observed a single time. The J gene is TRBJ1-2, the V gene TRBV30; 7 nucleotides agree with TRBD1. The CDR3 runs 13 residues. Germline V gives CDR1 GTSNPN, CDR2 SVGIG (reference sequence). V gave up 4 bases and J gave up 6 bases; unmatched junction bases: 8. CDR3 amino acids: CAWNRQGGDGYTF. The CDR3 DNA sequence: TGTGCCTGGAATAGACAGGGAGGGGATGGCTACACCTTC.

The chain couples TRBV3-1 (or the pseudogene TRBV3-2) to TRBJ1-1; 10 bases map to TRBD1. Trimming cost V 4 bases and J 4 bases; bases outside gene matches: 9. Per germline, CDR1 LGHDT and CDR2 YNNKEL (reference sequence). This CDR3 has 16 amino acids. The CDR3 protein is CASSRGQGVEGTEAFF. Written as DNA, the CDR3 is TGTGCCAGCAGCCGAGGACAGGGGGTGGAAGGCACTGAAGCTTTCTTT.

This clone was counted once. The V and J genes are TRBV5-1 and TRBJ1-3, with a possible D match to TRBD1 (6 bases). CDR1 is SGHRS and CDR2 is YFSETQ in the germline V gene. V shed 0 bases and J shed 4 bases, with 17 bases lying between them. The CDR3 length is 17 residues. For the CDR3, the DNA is TGCGCCAGCAGCTTGGGGTCTGGGCCAGGGGCCGGAAACACCATATATTTT. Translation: CASSLGSGPGAGNTIYF. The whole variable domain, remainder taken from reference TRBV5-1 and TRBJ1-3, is KAGVTQTPRYLIKTRGQQVTLSCSPISGHRSVSWYQQTPGQGLQFLFEYFSETQRNKGNFPGRFSGRQFSNSRSEMNVSTLELGDSALYLCASSLGSGPGAGNTIYFGEGSWLTVV.

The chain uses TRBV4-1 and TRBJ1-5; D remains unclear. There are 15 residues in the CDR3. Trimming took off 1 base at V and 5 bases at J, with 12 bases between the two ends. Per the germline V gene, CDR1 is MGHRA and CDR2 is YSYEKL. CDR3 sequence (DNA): TGCGCCAGCAGCCAAGTTGGAGGGCTCTATCAGCCCCAGCATTTT. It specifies CASSQVGGLYQPQHF.

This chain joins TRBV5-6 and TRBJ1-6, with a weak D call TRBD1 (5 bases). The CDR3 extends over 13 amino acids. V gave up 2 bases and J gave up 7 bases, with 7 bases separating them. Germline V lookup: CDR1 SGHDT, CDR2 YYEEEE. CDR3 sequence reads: CASSLTGNSPLHF. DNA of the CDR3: TGTGCCAGCAGCTTAACAGGAAATTCACCCCTCCACTTT. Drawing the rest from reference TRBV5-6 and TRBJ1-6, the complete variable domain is DAGVTQSPTHLIKTRGQQVTLRCSPKSGHDTVSWYQQALGQGPQFIFQYYEEEERQRGNFPDRFSGHQFPNYSSELNVNALLLGDSALYLCASSLTGNSPLHFGNGTRLTVT.

CDR3 coding DNA: TGCGCCAGCAGCCAAGCACTAGCGGGGGCCCAGTACTTC. It is translated as CASSQALAGAQYF. The rearrangement links TRBV4-1 to TRBJ2-5, with 11 positions matching TRBD2. From germline, CDR1 is MGHRA and CDR2 YSYEKL. Unmatched junction bases numbered 1, after V lost 1 base and J lost 9 bases. The CDR3 is made up of 13 amino acids.

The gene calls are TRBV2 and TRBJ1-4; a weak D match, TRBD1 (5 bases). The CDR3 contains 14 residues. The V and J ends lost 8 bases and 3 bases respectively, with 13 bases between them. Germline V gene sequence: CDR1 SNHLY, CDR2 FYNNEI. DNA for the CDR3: TGTGCCAGCTGCCGGGACGGACCTAATGAAAAACTGTTTTTT. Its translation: CASCRDGPNEKLFF.